This T cell receptor beta chain was documented in a study of graft-versus-host responses after intestinal transplantation. V dropped 0 bases and J dropped 2; count of bases not matched to a gene: 7. The CDR3 extends over 17 amino acids. Germline CDR1 reads LNHDA; CDR2 reads SQIVND (reference sequence). Here immunoSEQ multiplex PCR was the method, and the copy in TCRdb shows in-frame clones only, minus some. In the table there are around 20,000 clones, around 90% of which are singletons. The sequence was collected from a human patient who received an intestinal transplant, so some T cells may come from the graft donor. J is TRBJ2-1 and V is TRBV19; the match to TRBD2 covers 7 bases. The sample here was PBMCs, taken less than 400 days after transplant. CDR3 nucleotides: TGTGCCAGTAGTATAGACGGGGGAGGGCCCCCCTACAATGAGCAGTTCTTC. Translation: CASSIDGGGPPYNEQFF.